Below, one T cell receptor (beta chain) is given with its context. These data are taken from a study of blood T cell repertoires in COVID-19. At the level of the study: The United States, Italy and Spain were the sources of the acute and convalescent COVID-19 samples. The cDNA or gDNA used as material had been derived from T cells, B-cell-depleted T cells, or PBMCs.

Original data processing: Reference gene primer amplification gave nucleated cell count estimates. Measured with immunoSEQ multiplex PCR; TCRdb has only the in-frame clones, and not every one. V and J calls plus clone size are reproduced from that table; the DNA served to infer D and trimming. The data contain more than 150,000 clones, 88% of them seen just once; the ten biggest clones take up about 2%. Germline lookup yields CDR1 SEHNR and CDR2 FQNEAQ (reference sequence). Trimming pared 11 bases from V and 7 bases from J, leaving 8 bases between. The CDR3 consists of 10 residues. The receptor's source is a man aged 70-80 years with active or convalescent COVID-19. Material for sequencing was peripheral blood. The chain joins TRBV7-9 to TRBJ2-2; maybe TRBD1 (5 bases). The CDR3 nucleotides read TGTGCCTTAGGGGTCGGGGAGCTGTTTTTT. Translation gives CALGVGELFF.